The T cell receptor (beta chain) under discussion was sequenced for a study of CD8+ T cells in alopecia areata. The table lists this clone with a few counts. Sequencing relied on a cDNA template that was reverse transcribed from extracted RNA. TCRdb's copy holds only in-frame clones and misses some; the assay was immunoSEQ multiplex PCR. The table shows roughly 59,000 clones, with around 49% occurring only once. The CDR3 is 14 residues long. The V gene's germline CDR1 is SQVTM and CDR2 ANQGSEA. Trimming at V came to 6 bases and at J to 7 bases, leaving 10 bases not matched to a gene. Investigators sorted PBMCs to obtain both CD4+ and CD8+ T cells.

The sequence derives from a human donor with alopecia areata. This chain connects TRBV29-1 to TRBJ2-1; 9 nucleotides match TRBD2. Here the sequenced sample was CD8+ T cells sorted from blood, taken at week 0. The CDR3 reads CSVRLAGGPNEQFF. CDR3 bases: TGCAGCGTCCGATTGGCGGGAGGGCCGAATGAGCAGTTCTTC.